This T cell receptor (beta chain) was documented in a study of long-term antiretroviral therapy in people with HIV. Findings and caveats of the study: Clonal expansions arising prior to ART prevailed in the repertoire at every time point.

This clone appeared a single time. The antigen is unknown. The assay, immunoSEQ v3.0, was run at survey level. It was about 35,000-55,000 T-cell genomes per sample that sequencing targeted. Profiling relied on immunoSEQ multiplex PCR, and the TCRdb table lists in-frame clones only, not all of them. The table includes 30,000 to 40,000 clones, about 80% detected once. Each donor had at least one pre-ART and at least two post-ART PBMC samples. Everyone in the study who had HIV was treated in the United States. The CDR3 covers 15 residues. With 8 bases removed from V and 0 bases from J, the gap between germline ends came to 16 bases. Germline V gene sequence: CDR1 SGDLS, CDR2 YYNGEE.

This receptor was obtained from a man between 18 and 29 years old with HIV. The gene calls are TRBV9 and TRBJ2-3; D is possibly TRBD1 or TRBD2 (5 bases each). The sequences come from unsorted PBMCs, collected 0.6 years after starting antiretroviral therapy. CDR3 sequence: CASSLRGFSTDTQYF. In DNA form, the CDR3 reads TGTGCCAGTTCCCTACGGGGCTTTAGCACAGATACGCAGTATTTT.